This T cell receptor beta chain was retrieved from a study of T-cell reconstitution after alpha-beta-depleted transplantation in children. Findings of the study overall: About two months after transplant, alpha-beta T cells reportedly came from several hundred expanded graft clones. For some patients, TCRbeta diversity was high at day 60 because of recipient T cells and thymic progenitors that survived. Most T-cell counts and diversity one year after the transplant came from T cells that were newly produced.

This clonotype was found many times. What it recognizes is unknown. The library targeted TCRbeta and was prepared with unique molecular identifiers. One entry per CDR3 protein results from TCRdb running MiXCR on the PCR reads. Of some 300,000 distinct CDR3 sequences in the sample, approximately 7.3% were seen once. The clonotype originates from a female patient aged 2-9 years who had a stem cell transplant for Fanconi anemia, so the T cells may come from the graft donor. The source was peripheral blood, collected 360 days after TCRalphabeta/CD19-depleted stem cell transplant.

The DNA for the CDR3 is TGTGCCTGGAGGAGGGTTTTCGCCTCCTACAATGAGCAGTTCTTC. It is translated as CAWRRVFASYNEQFF. This chain joins TRBV30 and TRBJ2-1, with D maybe TRBD2 (5 bases). CDR1 and CDR2 (germline): GTSNPN, SVGIG (reference sequence). V was pared by 3 bases and J by 0 bases, with 12 bases between. The CDR3 contains 15 residues.